These T cell receptor beta chains were read from a single sample in a study of T cells in Graves' hyperthyroidism and ophthalmopathy. One entry per CDR3 protein, called by TCRdb with MiXCR from the multiplex PCR reads. Found here are 400,000 to 500,000 distinct CDR3 sequences, around 15% of them singletons; the top ten hold 13%. Sequenced sample: blood. These receptors were obtained from a man aged 18-30 years with Graves' ophthalmopathy. CDR3s include the opening cysteine and the closing phenylalanine or tryptophan. A D gene is named only where the DNA matches it firmly. Clone size, where shown, is once, few, many, or a class for clones that have expanded.

j_call d_call v_call clone_size cdr3_aa cdr3_nt
TRBJ2-1 NA TRBV11-2 many CASSVSKRGVSYNEQFF TGTGCCAGCAGCGTATCCAAGAGGGGAGTCTCCTACAATGAGCAGTTCTTC
TRBJ1-2 NA TRBV18 NA CASPPPWSTNYGYTF TGTGCCAGCCCACCACCGTGGAGCACTAACTATGGCTACACCTTC
TRBJ2-7 NA TRBV18 NA CANSPPGSSYEQYF TGTGCCAACTCCCCCCCGGGGAGCTCCTACGAGCAGTACTTC
TRBJ1-4 NA TRBV7-8 many CASSLAEYSTNEKLFF TGTGCCAGCAGCTTAGCAGAGTACAGCACTAATGAAAAACTGTTTTTT
TRBJ1-2 TRBD1 TRBV7-9 many CASSSTGQGFYGYTF TGTGCCAGCAGCTCCACCGGACAGGGCTTTTATGGCTACACCTTC
TRBJ1-2 NA TRBV11-2 few CASGLGGHLYGYTF TGTGCCAGCGGCTTAGGAGGGCACCTCTATGGCTACACCTTC
TRBJ2-3 TRBD2 TRBV5-1 many CASSLAAGLKPSTDTQYF TGCGCCAGCAGCTTGGCAGCGGGACTGAAGCCTAGCACAGATACGCAGTATTTT
TRBJ2-3 NA TRBV20-1 many CSAGGPRDTQYF TGCAGTGCTGGAGGACCACGGGATACGCAGTATTTT
TRBJ2-7 TRBD1 TRBV29-1 many CSVTLDRAGYEQYF TGCAGCGTAACCCTGGACAGGGCCGGCTACGAGCAGTACTTC
TRBJ2-3 NA TRBV12-5 NA CASGLGRTDTQYF TGTGCTAGTGGTTTGGGAAGAACAGATACGCAGTATTTT
TRBJ1-1 TRBD1 TRBV5-1 many CASRLAQGEGEAFF TGCGCCAGCAGATTGGCGCAGGGGGAAGGTGAAGCTTTCTTT
TRBJ1-4 NA TRBV2 few CASSDLSKNQKLFF TGTGCCAGCAGTGACTTAAGTAAGAACCAAAAACTGTTTTTT
TRBJ1-2 TRBD1 TRBV12-3/TRBV12-4 NA CASSSPGQGAVGYTF TGTGCCAGCAGTTCACCGGGACAGGGGGCGGTTGGCTACACCTTC
TRBJ2-1 TRBD2 TRBV27 many CASSLDLAGLYNEQFF TGTGCCAGCAGTTTGGACCTAGCGGGTCTCTACAATGAGCAGTTCTTC
TRBJ2-7 TRBD2 TRBV29-1 few CSVWGGGSYEQYF TGCAGCGTTTGGGGGGGGGGTTCCTACGAGCAGTACTTC
TRBJ2-7 NA TRBV11-3 many CASSSGTGRSSYEQYF TGTGCCAGCAGCTCCGGGACGGGCCGGAGCTCCTACGAGCAGTACTTC
TRBJ1-5 NA TRBV29-1 NA CSVTRQEYNQPQHF TGCAGCGTTACCAGACAGGAATACAATCAGCCCCAGCATTTT
TRBJ2-3 NA TRBV20-1 NA CSATGPTRDTQYF TGCAGTGCTACAGGACCCACTAGGGATACGCAGTATTTT
TRBJ2-7 NA TRBV5-1 many CASSVGGRGDGEQYF TGCGCCAGCAGTGTAGGTGGGAGAGGGGATGGCGAGCAGTACTTC
TRBJ1-6 TRBD1 TRBV6-1 many CASSARTGDNSPLHF TGTGCCAGCAGTGCCCGGACAGGGGATAATTCACCCCTCCACTTT
TRBJ2-1 NA TRBV20-1 many CSARDKQYNEQFF TGCAGTGCTAGAGACAAACAGTACAATGAGCAGTTCTTC
TRBJ1-4 NA TRBV19 NA CASKTENEKLFF TGTGCCAGTAAAACCGAGAATGAAAAACTGTTTTTT
TRBJ2-6 NA TRBV19 NA CAANRRSGANVLTF TGTGCAGCAAATCGGCGGTCGGGGGCCAACGTCCTGACTTTC
TRBJ1-1 NA TRBV15 many CATSAHGAMGNEAFF TGTGCCACCTCAGCCCATGGAGCAATGGGAAATGAAGCTTTCTTT
TRBJ1-2 NA TRBV12-3/TRBV12-4 many CASRGQFNYGYTF TGTGCCAGCAGAGGACAATTTAACTATGGCTACACCTTC
TRBJ1-1 NA TRBV6-5 few CASSLLPEDTEAFF TGTGCCAGCAGTCTACTACCCGAGGACACTGAAGCTTTCTTT
TRBJ2-1 NA TRBV5-1 few CASSLGAGEEQFF TGCGCCAGCAGCTTGGGTGCAGGGGAGGAGCAGTTCTTC
TRBJ2-5 TRBD1 TRBV7-9 many CASSLLTGAQETQYF TGTGCCAGCAGCCTCCTGACAGGGGCCCAAGAGACCCAGTACTTC
TRBJ2-3 TRBD2 TRBV5-1 NA CATQAGTSTDTQCF TGCGCCACCCAAGCGGGAACTAGCACAGATACGCAGTGTTTT
TRBJ1-1 NA TRBV30 NA CAWAGPLSTEAFF TGTGCCTGGGCAGGACCGCTAAGCACTGAAGCTTTCTTT
TRBJ1-1 NA TRBV10-3 many CAISAAANTEAFF TGTGCCATCAGTGCGGCGGCGAACACTGAAGCTTTCTTT
TRBJ2-6 NA TRBV18 few CASSPNSGANVLTF TGTGCCAGCTCACCAAACTCTGGGGCCAACGTCCTGACTTTC
TRBJ2-5 TRBD1 TRBV4-1 many CASSQPTGGETQYF TGCGCCAGCAGCCAACCGACAGGGGGAGAGACCCAGTACTTC
TRBJ1-1 NA TRBV4-1 NA CASSQPGQNTEAFF TGCGCCAGCAGCCAACCGGGACAGAACACTGAAGCTTTCTTT
TRBJ1-1 NA TRBV7-9 many CASTPSAGSTEAFF TGTGCCAGCACCCCCAGCGCGGGTTCCACTGAAGCTTTCTTT
TRBJ1-3 NA TRBV6-5 many CASSYSWEIISGNTIYF TGTGCCAGCAGTTACTCGTGGGAAATCATCTCTGGAAACACCATATATTTT
TRBJ1-3 NA TRBV12-3/TRBV12-4 NA CASRDSRNTIYF TGTGCCAGCAGGGACAGTAGAAACACCATATATTTT
TRBJ2-1 NA TRBV3-1 many CASSRLRSYNEQFF TGTGCCAGCAGCCGGCTACGGTCCTACAATGAGCAGTTCTTC
TRBJ1-3 NA TRBV2 few CASDSISTGPLNTIYF TGTGCCAGCGACAGTATTTCCACCGGGCCCTTAAACACCATATATTTT
TRBJ2-7 TRBD2 TRBV20-1 NA CSAPLAGDPYEQYF TGCAGTGCTCCTCTAGCGGGTGACCCCTACGAGCAGTACTTC
TRBJ2-5 NA TRBV11-3 many CASSLVTTKQETQYF TGTGCCAGCAGCTTAGTAACGACAAAACAAGAGACCCAGTACTTC
TRBJ1-2 TRBD1 TRBV11-1 many CASSPPDRGYGYTF TGTGCCAGCAGCCCACCTGACAGGGGCTATGGCTACACCTTC